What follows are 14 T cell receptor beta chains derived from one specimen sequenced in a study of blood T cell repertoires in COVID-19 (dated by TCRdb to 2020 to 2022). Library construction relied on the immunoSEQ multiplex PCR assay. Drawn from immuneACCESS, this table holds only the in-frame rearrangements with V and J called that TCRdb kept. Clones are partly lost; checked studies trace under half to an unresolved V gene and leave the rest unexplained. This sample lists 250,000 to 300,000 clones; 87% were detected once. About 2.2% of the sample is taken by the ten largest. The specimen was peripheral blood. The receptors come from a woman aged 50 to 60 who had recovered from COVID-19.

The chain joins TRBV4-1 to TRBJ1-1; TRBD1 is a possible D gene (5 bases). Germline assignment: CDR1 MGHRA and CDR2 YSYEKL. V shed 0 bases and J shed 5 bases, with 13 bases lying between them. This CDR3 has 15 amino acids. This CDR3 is CASSQEMGPGTEAFF. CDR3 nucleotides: TGCGCCAGCAGCCAAGAAATGGGGCCTGGAACTGAAGCTTTCTTT.

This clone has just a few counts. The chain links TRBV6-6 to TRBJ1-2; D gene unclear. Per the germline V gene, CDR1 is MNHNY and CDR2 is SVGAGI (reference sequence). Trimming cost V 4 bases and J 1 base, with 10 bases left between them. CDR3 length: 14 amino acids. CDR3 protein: CASSSHTNNYGYTF. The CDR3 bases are TGTGCCAGCAGTTCACATACTAATAACTATGGCTACACCTTC.

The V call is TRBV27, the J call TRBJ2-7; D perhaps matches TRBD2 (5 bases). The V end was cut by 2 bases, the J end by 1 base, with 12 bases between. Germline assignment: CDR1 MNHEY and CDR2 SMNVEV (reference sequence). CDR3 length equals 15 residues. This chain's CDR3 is CASSLGGPLSYEQYF. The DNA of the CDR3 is TGTGCCAGCAGTTTAGGAGGACCGCTGTCCTACGAGCAGTACTTC.

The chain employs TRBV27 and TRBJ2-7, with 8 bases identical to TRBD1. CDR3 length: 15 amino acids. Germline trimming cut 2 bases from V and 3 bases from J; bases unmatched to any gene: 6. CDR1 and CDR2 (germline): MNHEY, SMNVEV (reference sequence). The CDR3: CASSLKGDRSYEQYF. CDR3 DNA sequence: TGTGCCAGCAGTTTAAAAGGGGACAGGAGCTACGAGCAGTACTTC.

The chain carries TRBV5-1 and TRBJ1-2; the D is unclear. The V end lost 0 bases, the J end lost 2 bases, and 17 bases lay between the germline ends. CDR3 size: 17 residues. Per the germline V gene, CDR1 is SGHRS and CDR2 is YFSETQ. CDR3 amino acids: CASSLEVGGRSNYGYTF. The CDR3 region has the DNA TGCGCCAGCAGCTTGGAGGTGGGAGGCAGATCGAACTATGGCTACACCTTC. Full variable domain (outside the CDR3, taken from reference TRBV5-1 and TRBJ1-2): KAGVTQTPRYLIKTRGQQVTLSCSPISGHRSVSWYQQTPGQGLQFLFEYFSETQRNKGNFPGRFSGRQFSNSRSEMNVSTLELGDSALYLCASSLEVGGRSNYGYTFGSGTRLTVV.

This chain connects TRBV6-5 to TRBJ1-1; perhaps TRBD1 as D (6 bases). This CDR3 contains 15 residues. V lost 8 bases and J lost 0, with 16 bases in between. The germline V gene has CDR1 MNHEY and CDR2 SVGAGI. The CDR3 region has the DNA TGTGCCAGCGATCGTGTGGGGACAATGAACACTGAAGCTTTCTTT. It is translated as CASDRVGTMNTEAFF.

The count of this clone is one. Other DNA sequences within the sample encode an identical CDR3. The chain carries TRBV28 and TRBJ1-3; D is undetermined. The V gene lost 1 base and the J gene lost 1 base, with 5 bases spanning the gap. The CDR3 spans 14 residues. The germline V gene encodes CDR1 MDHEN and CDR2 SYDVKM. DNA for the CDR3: TGTGCCAGCAGTTTATCGGGGTCTGGAAACACCATATATTTT. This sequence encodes CASSLSGSGNTIYF.

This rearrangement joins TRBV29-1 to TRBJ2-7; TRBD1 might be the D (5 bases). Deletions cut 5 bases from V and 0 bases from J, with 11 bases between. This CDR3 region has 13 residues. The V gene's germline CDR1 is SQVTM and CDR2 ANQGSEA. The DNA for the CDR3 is TGCAGCGTTTGGAATCAGGGCTCCTACGAGCAGTACTTC. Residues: CSVWNQGSYEQYF.

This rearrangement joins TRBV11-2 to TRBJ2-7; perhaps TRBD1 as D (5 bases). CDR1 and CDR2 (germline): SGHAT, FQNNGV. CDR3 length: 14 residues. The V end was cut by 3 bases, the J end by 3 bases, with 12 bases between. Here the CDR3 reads CASSFGSGNYEQYF. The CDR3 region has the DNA TGTGCCAGCAGCTTTGGCTCAGGGAACTACGAGCAGTACTTC.

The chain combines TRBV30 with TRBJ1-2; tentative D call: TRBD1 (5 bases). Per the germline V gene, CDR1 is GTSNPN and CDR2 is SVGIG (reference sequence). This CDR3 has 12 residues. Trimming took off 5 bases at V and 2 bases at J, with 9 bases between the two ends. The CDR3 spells CAWAGGNYGYTF. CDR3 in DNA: TGTGCCTGGGCTGGGGGGAACTATGGCTACACCTTC.

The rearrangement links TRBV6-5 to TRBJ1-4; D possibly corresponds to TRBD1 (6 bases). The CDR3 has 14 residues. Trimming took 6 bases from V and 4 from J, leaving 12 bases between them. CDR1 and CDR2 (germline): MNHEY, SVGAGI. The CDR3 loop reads CASSRDRSNEKLFF. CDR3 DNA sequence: TGTGCCAGCAGCCGAGACAGGAGTAATGAAAAACTGTTTTTT.

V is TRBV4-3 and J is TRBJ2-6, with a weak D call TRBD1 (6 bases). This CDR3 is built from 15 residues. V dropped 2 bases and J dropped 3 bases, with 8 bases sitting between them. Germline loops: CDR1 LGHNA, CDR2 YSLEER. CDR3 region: CASSQHRVGANVLTF. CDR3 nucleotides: TGCGCCAGCAGCCAACACAGGGTTGGGGCCAACGTCCTGACTTTC.

CDR3 DNA sequence: TGTGCCAGCAGCCGCGACAGGGTAAGGGCCTACGAGCAGTACTTC. It is translated as CASSRDRVRAYEQYF. This chain uses TRBV14 with TRBJ2-7; 7 bases agree with TRBD1. Trimming at V came to 4 bases and at J to 2 bases, leaving 8 bases not matched to a gene. The CDR3 is made up of 15 amino acids. Germline CDR1 is SGHDN and CDR2 is FVKESK.

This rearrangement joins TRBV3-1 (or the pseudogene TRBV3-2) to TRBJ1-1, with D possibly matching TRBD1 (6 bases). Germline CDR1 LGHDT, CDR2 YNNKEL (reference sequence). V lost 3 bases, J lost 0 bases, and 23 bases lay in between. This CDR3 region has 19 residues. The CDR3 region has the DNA TGTGCCAGCAGCCAGAGTATACTTTGGGGGCGCCGGCTGAACACTGAAGCTTTCTTT. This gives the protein CASSQSILWGRRLNTEAFF.